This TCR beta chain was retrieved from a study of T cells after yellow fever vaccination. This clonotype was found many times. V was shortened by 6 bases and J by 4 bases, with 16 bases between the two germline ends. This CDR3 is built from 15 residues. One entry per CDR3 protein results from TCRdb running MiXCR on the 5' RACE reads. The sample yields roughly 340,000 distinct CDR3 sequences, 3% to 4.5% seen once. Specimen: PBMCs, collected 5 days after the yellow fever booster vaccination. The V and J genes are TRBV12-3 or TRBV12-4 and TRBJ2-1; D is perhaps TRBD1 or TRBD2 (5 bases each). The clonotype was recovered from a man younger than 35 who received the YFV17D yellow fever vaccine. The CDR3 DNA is TGTGCCAGCAGAATCTCCCCGGGGCGTTACAATGAGCAGTTCTTC. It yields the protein CASRISPGRYNEQFF.